This TCR beta chain derives from a study of cytomegalovirus exposure and HLA in healthy donors. On this clone itself: What it recognizes is unknown.

Study-wide points: In a later analysis, HLA-C alleles had the fewest associated TCRs, DRB1 alleles the most. It was only CMV serostatus that was available as immune exposure information.

The PCR employed 60 Vbeta primers together with 13 Jbeta primers. The authors' processing: Later work found 65 million to 90 million unique TCR beta chains, with some 11 million shared. Clones were sequenced by immunoSEQ multiplex PCR, and TCRdb holds only the in-frame ones, with some missing. V and J calls and clone size follow that table, whereas D and trimming were derived from the DNA. The data contain about 180,000 clones, about 80% of them singletons. This CDR3 has 16 amino acids. CDR1 and CDR2 from the germline V gene are SGHAT and FQNNGV. V lost 5 bases to trimming and J lost 8 bases, with 21 bases between them.

V and J are TRBV11-2 and TRBJ1-4, with D perhaps matching TRBD1 (5 bases). The sample consisted of PBMCs. The clonotype originates from a woman in her twenties or thirties in good health and CMV-seronegative. CDR3: CASSRGRGRGDEKLFF. The CDR3, as DNA: TGTGCCAGCAGCCGAGGACGGGGGAGAGGGGACGAAAAACTGTTTTTT.